Following are 13 T cell receptor beta chains from one sample sequenced in a study of beta chain features in type 1 diabetes. Study-wide findings and caveats: Shortening of TCRB CDR3s, moderate but significant, appeared in all four CD4+ subsets of Type 1 diabetes patients.

Sequenced material consisted of expressed TCRB transcripts (all of the isolated RNA was reverse transcribed). Only in-frame clones appear in the TCRdb table, and some are missing; sequencing was by immunoSEQ multiplex PCR. The profile shows over 600,000 clones, about an eighth of them singletons. No antigen has been assigned to these receptors. Sequencing input: naive CD4+ T cells from blood. These receptors came from a man between 25 and 39 years old with type 1 diabetes.

The genes are TRBV7-9 and TRBJ2-7, with D possibly being TRBD2 (5 bases). This CDR3 spans 15 amino acids. V was clipped by 2 bases and J by 1 base, with 12 bases between them. In germline, CDR1 is SEHNR, CDR2 FQNEAQ (reference sequence). The CDR3 coding sequence is TGTGCCAGCAGCTTAAATTCTGGCGGGTCCTACGAGCAGTACTTC. Encoded protein: CASSLNSGGSYEQYF.

For the CDR3, the DNA is TGTGCCAGCAGCATTTCTCTACCAACAGGGAGTTGGTTTGGCTACACCTTC. This translates into CASSISLPTGSWFGYTF. The chain uses TRBV7-2 and TRBJ1-2; perhaps TRBD1 as D (6 bases). The CDR3 contains 17 residues. V lost 5 bases and J 7 bases, leaving 26 bases between the germline ends. Germline loops: CDR1 SGHTA, CDR2 FQGNSA.

This clone was counted between two and nine times. J is TRBJ1-6 and V is TRBV5-1, with D possibly matching TRBD1 (5 bases). The CDR3 length is 14 residues. CDR1 and CDR2 from the germline V gene are SGHRS and YFSETQ. V was trimmed by 4 bases and J by 5 bases, leaving 10 bases between them. This CDR3 reads CASSPGLDNSPLHF. Written as DNA, the CDR3 is TGCGCCAGCAGCCCGGGACTTGATAATTCACCCCTCCACTTT.

For this clone: One junction end does not reproduce the germline sequence, and a read error may be involved. The chain combines TRBV6-1 with TRBJ2-7; maybe TRBD1 (5 bases). CDR1 and CDR2 from the germline V gene are MNHNS and SASEGT. There are 18 residues in the CDR3. The CDR3 DNA sequence: TGTGCCATCAGTGACAGCACAGCTTCTGTTGGTGGCTCCTACGAGCAGTACTTC. Translation gives CAISDSTASVGGSYEQYF.

The chain has TRBV5-4 and TRBJ2-3; no definite D call. Germline assignment: CDR1 SGHNT and CDR2 YYREEE (reference sequence). There are 13 residues in the CDR3. The V and J ends lost 0 bases and 3 bases respectively, with 5 bases between them. This chain's CDR3 is CASSLGWTDTQYF. CDR3 coding DNA: TGTGCCAGCAGCTTGGGGTGGACAGATACGCAGTATTTT.

This clone came up a few times. The chain couples TRBV30 to TRBJ2-2; possibly TRBD1 or TRBD2 for D (5 bases each). The germline V gene encodes CDR1 GTSNPN and CDR2 SVGIG (reference sequence). The CDR3 runs to 15 residues. V was trimmed by 4 bases and J by 0 bases, leaving 12 bases between them. Here the CDR3 DNA reads TGTGCCTGGATAAGAGGGGATCCGAACACCGGGGAGCTGTTTTTT. It is translated as CAWIRGDPNTGELFF.

In DNA form, the CDR3 reads TGTGCCAGCAGCTTTCTGTCCGGGACAGGGAATGAAAAACTGTTTTTT. It encodes CASSFLSGTGNEKLFF. The chain has TRBV11-2 and TRBJ1-4; 9 nucleotides match TRBD1. This CDR3 has 16 amino acids. CDR1 is SGHAT and CDR2 is FQNNGV in the germline V gene. Losses at the gene ends were 3 bases for V and 5 bases for J; bases not matched to a gene: 7. Full variable domain (missing parts from reference TRBV11-2 and TRBJ1-4): EAGVAQSPRYKIIEKRQSVAFWCNPISGHATLYWYQQILGQGPKLLIQFQNNGVVDDSQLPKDRFSAERLKGVDSTLKIQPAKLEDSAVYLCASSFLSGTGNEKLFFGSGTQLSVL.

This clone has just a few counts. The V call is TRBV19, the J call TRBJ1-4; D ambiguous. V was clipped by 1 base and J by 4 bases, with 7 bases between them. CDR3 length equals 14 residues. Looked up from germline, CDR1 is LNHDA and CDR2 is SQIVND (reference sequence). CDR3 in amino acids: CASSIAGFNEKLFF. The CDR3, as DNA: TGTGCCAGTAGTATAGCGGGGTTTAATGAAAAACTGTTTTTT.

The sample holds a few counts of this clone. This chain joins TRBV30 and TRBJ1-5; D may be TRBD1 (6 bases). V lost 2 bases to trimming and J lost 9 bases, with 11 bases between them. The CDR3 has 12 residues. Germline CDR1 reads GTSNPN; CDR2 reads SVGIG (reference sequence). CDR3 sequence (DNA): TGTGCCTGGAGTCCCTCCAGGGGGCCCCAGCATTTT. As protein: CAWSPSRGPQHF.

The genes are TRBV29-1 and TRBJ2-5, with a possible D match to TRBD1 (5 bases). The CDR3 has 15 amino acids. The germline V gene encodes CDR1 SQVTM and CDR2 ANQGSEA. The V end lost 0 bases, the J end lost 4 bases, and 15 bases lay between the germline ends. The CDR3 loop is CSVEDRQTFRETQYF. CDR3 coding DNA: TGCAGCGTTGAAGATCGACAGACATTCAGAGAGACCCAGTACTTC.

This clone turned up a few times. The chain employs TRBV4-3 and TRBJ1-2; D is uncertain. Trimming shortened V by 0 bases and J by 2 bases, and 10 bases separated the two germline ends. CDR1 is LGHNA and CDR2 is YSLEER in the germline V gene. This CDR3 has 15 amino acids. CDR3 sequence reads: CASSQDLQTNYGYTF. The DNA of the CDR3 is TGCGCCAGCAGCCAAGATCTTCAGACAAACTATGGCTACACCTTC.

The chain is built from TRBV5-1 and TRBJ2-4; 9 bases map to TRBD1. J gave up 9 bases and V 0 bases, and 7 bases lay outside the gene matches. The CDR3 spans 15 residues. CDR1 is SGHRS, CDR2 YFSETQ, per germline. CDR3: CASSLEGTGLSIQYF. The DNA for the CDR3 is TGCGCCAGCAGCTTGGAAGGGACAGGGCTCAGCATTCAGTACTTC.

The sample holds a few counts of this clone. The CDR3 DNA follows: TGTGCCAGTAGTAAGTGGAGGGACAGGGGCACTGAAGCTTTCTTT. Protein sequence: CASSKWRDRGTEAFF. The V gene is TRBV19, the J gene TRBJ1-1; 10 bases agree with TRBD1. This CDR3 has 15 amino acids. Losses at the gene ends were 4 bases for V and 4 bases for J; bases not matched to a gene: 6. Germline V lookup: CDR1 LNHDA, CDR2 SQIVND (reference sequence). Combining the CDR3 with reference TRBV19 and TRBJ1-1 gives the whole variable domain DGGITQSPKYLFRKEGQNVTLSCEQNLNHDAMYWYRQDPGQGLRLIYYSQIVNDFQKGDIAEGYSVSREKKESFPLTVTSAQKNPTAFYLCASSKWRDRGTEAFFGQGTRLTVV.